One sample yielded the 10 T cell receptor beta chains listed below, sequenced in a study of cytomegalovirus exposure and HLA in healthy donors. The primer mix had 60 Vbeta and 13 Jbeta primers. The method was immunoSEQ multiplex PCR; TCRdb's version includes in-frame clones alone and lacks a portion of them. Its table records approximately 110,000 clones. Sequencing was performed on PBMCs. The receptors here all came from a man younger than 40 in good health and CMV-seronegative.

The genes are TRBV7-9 and TRBJ2-5; TRBD1 agrees at 8 bases. The junction had 14 bases not matched to a gene; V was cut back by 5 bases and J by 6 bases. The CDR3 covers 16 residues. CDR1 and CDR2 (germline): SEHNR, FQNEAQ (reference sequence). The CDR3 nucleotides read TGTGCCAGCAGCGACAGCCTGGGACAGGATTTCCAGACCCAGTACTTC. This codes for CASSDSLGQDFQTQYF.

In nucleotides, the CDR3 is TGTGCCAGCAGTCCCCACCCCAGGGATGAGCAGTTCTTC. The encoded protein is CASSPHPRDEQFF. The V and J genes are TRBV27 and TRBJ2-1, with TRBD1 as a possible D gene (5 bases). Germline values: CDR1 MNHEY, CDR2 SMNVEV (reference sequence). This CDR3 spans 13 amino acids. The germline V and J ends were trimmed by 5 bases and 8 bases, with 13 bases remaining between them.

The CDR3 nucleotides are TGTGCCAGCAGCTTGGGTGCGGCGCAGAATACGCAGTATTTT. Protein: CASSLGAAQNTQYF. The chain recombines TRBV5-4 with TRBJ2-3, with unresolved D. Trimming shortened V by 0 bases and J by 7 bases, and 12 bases separated the two germline ends. The CDR3 contains 14 residues. CDR1 and CDR2 (germline): SGHNT, YYREEE (reference sequence).

The chain carries TRBV28 and TRBJ1-4, with 12 bases aligning to TRBD1. The CDR3 spans 17 residues. Trimming took 5 bases from V and 0 from J; bases not matched to a gene: 4. CDR1 MDHEN and CDR2 SYDVKM come from the germline V gene. CDR3 in DNA: TGTGCCAGCAGTCCGGGACAGGGGGCTGCAACTAATGAAAAACTGTTTTTT. Residues: CASSPGQGAATNEKLFF.

This sequence joins TRBV4-1 and TRBJ2-2; no reliable D call. The CDR3 covers 15 residues. Germline lookup yields CDR1 MGHRA and CDR2 YSYEKL. V was trimmed by 1 base and J by 1 base, leaving 7 bases between them. DNA of the CDR3: TGCGCCAGCAGCCAAGCTACCCTGAACACCGGGGAGCTGTTTTTT. This sequence encodes CASSQATLNTGELFF.

CDR3 in amino acids: CASSQELAGGVTQYF. The CDR3 region has the DNA TGCGCCAGCAGCCAAGAACTAGCGGGAGGCGTAACCCAGTACTTC. V is TRBV4-3 and J is TRBJ2-5, with 12 bases lining up with TRBD2. The CDR3 covers 15 residues. CDR1 and CDR2 from the germline V gene are LGHNA and YSLEER. J was trimmed by 8 bases and V by 0 bases; bases with no gene match: 4.

The chain links TRBV5-1 to TRBJ2-7, with 11 bases lining up with TRBD2. The CDR3 is 14 amino acids. Trimming removed 4 bases from V and 3 bases from J; junction bases left unmatched: 3. The germline gives CDR1 SGHRS, CDR2 YFSETQ. This chain's CDR3 is CASSTLAGGYEQYF. Here the CDR3 DNA reads TGCGCCAGCAGCACCCTAGCGGGAGGCTACGAGCAGTACTTC.

This chain links TRBV28 with TRBJ2-7, with TRBD1 as a possible D gene (6 bases). The ends were cut back, 5 bases at V and 3 bases at J, with 14 bases in the middle. The CDR3 covers 14 residues. The germline V gene encodes CDR1 MDHEN and CDR2 SYDVKM. CDR3 region: CASSPTGSHYEQYF. The CDR3 DNA follows: TGTGCCAGCAGTCCGACAGGCTCGCACTACGAGCAGTACTTC.

The chain links TRBV19 to TRBJ2-1; possible D gene TRBD2, 5 bases. This CDR3 comprises 14 residues. Germline V gene sequence: CDR1 LNHDA, CDR2 SQIVND (reference sequence). With 9 bases removed from V and 0 bases from J, the gap between germline ends came to 12 bases. The CDR3 DNA reads TGTGCCAGCTCGGGGAGAAGCTCCTACAATGAGCAGTTCTTC. Translating it yields CASSGRSSYNEQFF. The variable domain in full, completed from reference TRBV19 and TRBJ2-1, reads DGGITQSPKYLFRKEGQNVTLSCEQNLNHDAMYWYRQDPGQGLRLIYYSQIVNDFQKGDIAEGYSVSREKKESFPLTVTSAQKNPTAFYLCASSGRSSYNEQFFGPGTRLTVL.

The chain has TRBV11-2 and TRBJ2-7; TRBD2 aligns across 7 bases. The V and J ends lost 6 bases and 3 bases, in that order; junction bases with no gene match: 8. Germline loops: CDR1 SGHAT, CDR2 FQNNGV. The CDR3 consists of 14 residues. CDR3 protein: CASSSNPSGYEQYF. In DNA form, the CDR3 reads TGTGCCAGCAGTTCTAATCCTAGCGGCTACGAGCAGTACTTC. Full variable domain (rest looked up from reference TRBV11-2 and TRBJ2-7): EAGVAQSPRYKIIEKRQSVAFWCNPISGHATLYWYQQILGQGPKLLIQFQNNGVVDDSQLPKDRFSAERLKGVDSTLKIQPAKLEDSAVYLCASSSNPSGYEQYFGPGTRLTVT.